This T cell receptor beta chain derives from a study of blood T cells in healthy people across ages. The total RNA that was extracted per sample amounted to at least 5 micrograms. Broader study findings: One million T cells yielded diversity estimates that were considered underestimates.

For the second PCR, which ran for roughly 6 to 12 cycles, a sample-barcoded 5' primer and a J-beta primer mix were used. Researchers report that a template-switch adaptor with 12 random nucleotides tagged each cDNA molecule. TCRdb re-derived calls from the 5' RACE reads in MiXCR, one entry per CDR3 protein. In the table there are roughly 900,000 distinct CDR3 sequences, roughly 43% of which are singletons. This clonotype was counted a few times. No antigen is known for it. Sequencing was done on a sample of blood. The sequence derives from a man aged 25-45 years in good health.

The CDR3, as DNA: TGCGCCAGCAGTAAAGATCTCCCCTACGAGCAGTACTTC. This translates into CASSKDLPYEQYF. This chain connects TRBV4-3 to TRBJ2-4; unclear D gene. The J call may be in error: the DNA end matches TRBJ2-7 better. Germline loops: CDR1 LGHNA, CDR2 YSLEER. The CDR3 has 13 amino acids.